This TCR beta chain was identified during a study of T cells after yellow fever vaccination. This clonotype was recorded at least ten times. MiXCR was run by TCRdb on the 5' RACE reads, yielding one entry per CDR3 protein. The data show over 110,000 distinct CDR3 sequences, around 7.7% seen once. With 11 bases clipped from V and 5 bases from J, the junction kept 8 bases outside the gene matches. Per the germline V gene, CDR1 is SGHTA and CDR2 is FQGNSA. The CDR3 is made up of 13 amino acids. The V call is TRBV7-2, the J call TRBJ2-5, with 10 nucleotides matching TRBD2. This receptor was obtained from a man aged 25-45 years who received the YFV17D yellow fever vaccine. The sample was CD4+ T cells sorted from PBMCs, taken 5 days after the yellow fever booster vaccination. This CDR3 reads CAVIAGGGETQYF. Here the CDR3 DNA reads TGTGCCGTAATAGCGGGAGGTGGGGAGACCCAGTACTTC.